The 2 T cell receptor beta chains below were found in one sample sequenced in a study of cytomegalovirus exposure and HLA in healthy donors. The repertoire was sequenced with immunoSEQ multiplex PCR; TCRdb's copy has only in-frame clones and lacks some. This sample carries tens of thousands of clones, around 90% of them seen once, and the ten largest clones take less than 5%. Sequencing was carried out using PBMCs. The receptors stem from a woman aged 18-29 years in good health and CMV-seropositive.

The V and J genes are TRBV30 and TRBJ2-2; a possible D gene is TRBD1 (6 bases). The CDR3 is 14 amino acids. The V end was cut by 4 bases, the J end by 3 bases, with 12 bases between. Germline lookup yields CDR1 GTSNPN and CDR2 SVGIG (reference sequence). The DNA for the CDR3 is TGTGCCTGGAAACCGGGACACGACACCGGGGAGCTGTTTTTT. Its translation: CAWKPGHDTGELFF.

This clone was seen only once. V usage is TRBV27 and J usage is TRBJ2-1; D call uncertain. The V end was cut by 5 bases, the J end by 4 bases, with 9 bases between. The germline V gene encodes CDR1 MNHEY and CDR2 SMNVEV (reference sequence). The CDR3 runs 13 residues. As DNA, the CDR3 is TGTGCCAGCAGTGTAGGAGATTACAATGAGCAGTTCTTC. It specifies CASSVGDYNEQFF.